This entry features one T cell receptor beta chain sequence. These data originate in a study of T cell changes during pregnancy in multiple sclerosis. Profiled with immunoSEQ multiplex PCR; TCRdb holds only in-frame clones, not every one. The sample shows over 10,000 clones, 90% to 95% of them seen only once. This CDR3 is 13 amino acids long. Trimming removed 8 bases from V and 9 bases from J, with 20 bases in between. The germline V gene has CDR1 SEHNR and CDR2 FQNEAQ (reference sequence). The chain links TRBV7-9 to TRBJ2-7; D ambiguous. The material sequenced was CD4+ T cells from peripheral blood mononuclear cells, taken before pregnancy. This receptor was identified in a female donor with multiple sclerosis, enrolled in a pregnancy study. In nucleotides, the CDR3 is TGTGCCAGCTCCGACACCCGGTTGAAGTGGCAGTACTTC. It yields the protein CASSDTRLKWQYF.